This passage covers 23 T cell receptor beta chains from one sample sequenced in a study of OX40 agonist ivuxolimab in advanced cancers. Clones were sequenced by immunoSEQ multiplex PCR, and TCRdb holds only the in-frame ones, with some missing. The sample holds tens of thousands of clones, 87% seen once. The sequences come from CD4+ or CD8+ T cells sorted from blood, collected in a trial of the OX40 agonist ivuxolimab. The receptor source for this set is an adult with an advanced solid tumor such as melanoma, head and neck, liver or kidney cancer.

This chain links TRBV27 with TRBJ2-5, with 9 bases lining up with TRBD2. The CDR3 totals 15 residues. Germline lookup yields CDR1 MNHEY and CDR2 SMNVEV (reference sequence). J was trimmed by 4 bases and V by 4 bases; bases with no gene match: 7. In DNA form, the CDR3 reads TGTGCCAGCAGTTCCCCGGGACTAGCTATAGAGACCCAGTACTTC. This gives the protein CASSSPGLAIETQYF.

As DNA, the CDR3 is TGCGCCAGCAGAGACAGGGTGGGTACGCAGTATTTT. Residues: CASRDRVGTQYF. This chain joins TRBV10-2 and TRBJ2-3; 7 nucleotides agree with TRBD1. This CDR3 has 12 amino acids. J was trimmed by 8 bases and V by 6 bases; bases with no gene match: 5. Germline CDR1 and CDR2: WSHSY and SAAADI.

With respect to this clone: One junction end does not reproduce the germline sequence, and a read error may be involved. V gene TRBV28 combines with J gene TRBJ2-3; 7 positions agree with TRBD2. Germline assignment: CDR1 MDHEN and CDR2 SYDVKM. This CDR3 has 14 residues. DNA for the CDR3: TGTGCCAGCAGAGTAGCGGGTGTCACAGGTACGCAGTATTTT. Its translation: CASRVAGVTGTQYF.

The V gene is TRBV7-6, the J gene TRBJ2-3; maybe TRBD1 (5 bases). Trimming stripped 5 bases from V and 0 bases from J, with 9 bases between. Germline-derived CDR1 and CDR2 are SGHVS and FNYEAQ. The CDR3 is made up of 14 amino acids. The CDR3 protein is CASSPQGSTDTQYF. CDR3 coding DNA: TGTGCCAGCAGCCCGCAGGGTAGCACAGATACGCAGTATTTT.

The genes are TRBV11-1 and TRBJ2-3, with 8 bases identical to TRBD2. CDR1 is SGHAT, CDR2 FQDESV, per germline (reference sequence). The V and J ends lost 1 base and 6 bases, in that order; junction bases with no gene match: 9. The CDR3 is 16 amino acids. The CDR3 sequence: CASSLESREEVDTQYF. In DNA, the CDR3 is TGTGCCAGCAGCTTAGAGTCGCGGGAGGAGGTGGATACGCAGTATTTT. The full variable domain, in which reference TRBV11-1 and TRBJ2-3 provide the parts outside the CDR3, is EAEVAQSPRYKITEKSQAVAFWCDPISGHATLYWYRQILGQGPELLVQFQDESVVDDSQLPKDRFSAERLKGVDSTLKIQPAELGDSAMYLCASSLESREEVDTQYFGPGTRLTVL.

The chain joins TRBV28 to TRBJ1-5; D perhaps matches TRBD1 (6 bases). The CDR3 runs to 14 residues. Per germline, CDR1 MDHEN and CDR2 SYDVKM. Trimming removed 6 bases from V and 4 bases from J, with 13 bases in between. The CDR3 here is CASRADSGNQPQHF. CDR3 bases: TGTGCCAGCAGGGCGGACAGTGGGAATCAGCCCCAGCATTTT.

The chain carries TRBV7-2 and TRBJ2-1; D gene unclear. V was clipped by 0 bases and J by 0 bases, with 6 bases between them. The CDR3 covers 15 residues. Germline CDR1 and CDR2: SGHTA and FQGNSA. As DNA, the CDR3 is TGTGCCAGCAGCTTAGCGGTAAGCTCCTACAATGAGCAGTTCTTC. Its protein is CASSLAVSSYNEQFF. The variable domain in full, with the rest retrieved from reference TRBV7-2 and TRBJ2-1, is GAGVSQSPSNKVTEKGKDVELRCDPISGHTALYWYRQSLGQGLEFLIYFQGNSAPDKSGLPSDRFSAERTGGSVSTLTIQRTQQEDSAVYLCASSLAVSSYNEQFFGPGTRLTVL.

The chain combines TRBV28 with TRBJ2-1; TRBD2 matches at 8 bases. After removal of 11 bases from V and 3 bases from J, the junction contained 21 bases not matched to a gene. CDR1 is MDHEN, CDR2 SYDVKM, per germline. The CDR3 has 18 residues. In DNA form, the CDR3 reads TGTGCCCTAGCGGGCGCTCCCGGGAGGGCCTACCACTACAATGAGCAGTTCTTC. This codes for CALAGAPGRAYHYNEQFF.

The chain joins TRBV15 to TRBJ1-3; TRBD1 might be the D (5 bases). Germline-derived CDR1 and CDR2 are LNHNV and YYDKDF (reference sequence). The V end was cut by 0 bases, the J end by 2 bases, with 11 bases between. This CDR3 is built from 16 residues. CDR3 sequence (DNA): TGTGCCACCAGCAGAGAGAGTCAGGGAACTGGAAACACCATATATTTT. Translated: CATSRESQGTGNTIYF.

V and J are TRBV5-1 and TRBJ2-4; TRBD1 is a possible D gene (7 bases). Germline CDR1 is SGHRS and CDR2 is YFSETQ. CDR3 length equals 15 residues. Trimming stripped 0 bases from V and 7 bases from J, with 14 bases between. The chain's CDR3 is CASSLGQGDSNIQYF. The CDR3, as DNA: TGCGCCAGCAGCTTGGGGCAGGGGGACTCCAACATTCAGTACTTC.

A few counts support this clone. In DNA form, the CDR3 reads TGTGCCAGCAGTTACGGGACAGAGCCTGGAAACACCATATATTTT. Protein sequence: CASSYGTEPGNTIYF. The chain combines TRBV6-5 with TRBJ1-3, with TRBD1 matching over 7 bases. V gave up 2 bases and J gave up 2 bases; unmatched junction bases: 3. The CDR3 spans 15 residues. The germline V gene encodes CDR1 MNHEY and CDR2 SVGAGI.

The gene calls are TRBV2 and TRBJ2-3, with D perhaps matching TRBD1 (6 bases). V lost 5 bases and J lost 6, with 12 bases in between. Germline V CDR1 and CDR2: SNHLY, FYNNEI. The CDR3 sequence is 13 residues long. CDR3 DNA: TGTGCCAGCAGTCCCTACAGGGCGGATACGCAGTATTTT. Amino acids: CASSPYRADTQYF.

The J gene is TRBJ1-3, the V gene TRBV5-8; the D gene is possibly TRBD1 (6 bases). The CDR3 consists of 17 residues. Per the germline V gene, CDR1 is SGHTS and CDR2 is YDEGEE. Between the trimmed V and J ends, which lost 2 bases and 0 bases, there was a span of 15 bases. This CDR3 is CASSFLQGSSSGNTIYF. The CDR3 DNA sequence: TGTGCCAGCAGCTTTCTACAGGGATCTTCCTCTGGAAACACCATATATTTT.

DNA for the CDR3: TGTGCCAGCAGCCAATCACGTGCCGGGACCACTGAAGCTTTCTTT. It encodes CASSQSRAGTTEAFF. The chain is built from TRBV16 and TRBJ1-1; the D gene is possibly TRBD1 (5 bases). Looked up from germline, CDR1 is KGHSY and CDR2 is FQNENV. There are 15 residues in the CDR3. Trimming left V 0 bases short and J 4 bases short, with 12 bases between.

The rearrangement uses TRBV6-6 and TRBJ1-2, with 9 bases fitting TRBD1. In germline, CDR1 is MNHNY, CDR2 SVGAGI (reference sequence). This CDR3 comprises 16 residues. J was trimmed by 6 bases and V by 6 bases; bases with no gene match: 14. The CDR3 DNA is TGTGCCAGCAGAGCCCCGGGACAGGGATTTGACCATGGCTACACCTTC. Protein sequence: CASRAPGQGFDHGYTF.

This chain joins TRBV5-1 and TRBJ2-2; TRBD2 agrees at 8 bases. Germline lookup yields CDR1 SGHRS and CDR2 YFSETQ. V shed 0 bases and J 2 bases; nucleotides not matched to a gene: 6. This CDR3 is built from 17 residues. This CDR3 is CASSLGVGRANTGELFF. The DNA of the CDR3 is TGCGCCAGCAGCTTGGGAGTCGGGAGGGCCAACACCGGGGAGCTGTTTTTT. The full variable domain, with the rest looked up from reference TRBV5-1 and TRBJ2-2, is KAGVTQTPRYLIKTRGQQVTLSCSPISGHRSVSWYQQTPGQGLQFLFEYFSETQRNKGNFPGRFSGRQFSNSRSEMNVSTLELGDSALYLCASSLGVGRANTGELFFGEGSRLTVL.

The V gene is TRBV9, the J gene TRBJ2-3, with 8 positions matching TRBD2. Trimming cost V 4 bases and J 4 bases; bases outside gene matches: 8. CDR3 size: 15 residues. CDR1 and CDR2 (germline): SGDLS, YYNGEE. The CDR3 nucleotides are TGTGCCAGCAGCCCCGACTCAGCGGGAGCAGATACGCAGTATTTT. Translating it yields CASSPDSAGADTQYF.

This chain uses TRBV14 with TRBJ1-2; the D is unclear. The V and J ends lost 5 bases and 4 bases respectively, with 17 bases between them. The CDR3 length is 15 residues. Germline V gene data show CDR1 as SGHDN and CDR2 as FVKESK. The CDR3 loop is CASSDTRGESYGYTF. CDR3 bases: TGTGCCAGCAGCGATACCCGTGGGGAATCCTATGGCTACACCTTC.

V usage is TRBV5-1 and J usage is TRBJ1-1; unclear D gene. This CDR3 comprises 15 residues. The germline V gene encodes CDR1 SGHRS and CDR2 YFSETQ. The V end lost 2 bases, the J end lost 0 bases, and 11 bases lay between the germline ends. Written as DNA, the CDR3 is TGCGCCAGCAGCTTTGGTGATTTAATGAACACTGAAGCTTTCTTT. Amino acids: CASSFGDLMNTEAFF.

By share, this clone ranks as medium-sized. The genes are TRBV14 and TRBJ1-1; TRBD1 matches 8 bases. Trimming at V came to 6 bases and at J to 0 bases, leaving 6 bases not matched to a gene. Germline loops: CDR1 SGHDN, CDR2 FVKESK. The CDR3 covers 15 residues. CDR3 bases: TGTGCCAGCAGTCCTCAGGGGGCTTTGAACACTGAAGCTTTCTTT. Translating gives CASSPQGALNTEAFF.

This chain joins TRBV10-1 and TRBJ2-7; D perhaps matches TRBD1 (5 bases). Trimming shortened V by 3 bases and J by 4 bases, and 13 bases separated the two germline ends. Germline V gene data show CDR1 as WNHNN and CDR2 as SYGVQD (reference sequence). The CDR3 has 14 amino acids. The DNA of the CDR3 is TGCGCCAGCAGTGAAGGGGAAGAGCCTTACGAGCAGTACTTC. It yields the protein CASSEGEEPYEQYF.

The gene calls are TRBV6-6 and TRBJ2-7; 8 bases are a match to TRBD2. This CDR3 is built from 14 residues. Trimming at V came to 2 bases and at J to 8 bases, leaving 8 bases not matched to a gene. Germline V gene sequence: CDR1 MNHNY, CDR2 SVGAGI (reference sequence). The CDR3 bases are TGTGCCAGCAGTTACGGGACTAGGGCTTACAAGCAGTACTTC. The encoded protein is CASSYGTRAYKQYF.

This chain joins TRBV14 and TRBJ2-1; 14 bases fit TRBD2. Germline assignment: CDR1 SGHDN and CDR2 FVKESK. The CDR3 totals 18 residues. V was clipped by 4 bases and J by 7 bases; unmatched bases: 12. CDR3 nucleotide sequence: TGTGCCAGCAGCCCTTATTGGCGGACTAGCGGGAGGAAGAATGAGCAGTTCTTC. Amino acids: CASSPYWRTSGRKNEQFF.